This TCR beta chain was sequenced for a study of HIV-infected patients and healthy controls. Trimming cost V 2 bases and J 9 bases, with 8 bases left between them. Per germline, CDR1 MNHEY and CDR2 SVGAGI. The CDR3 sequence is 12 residues long. Roughly three months, about 14 weeks, into antiretroviral therapy, follow-up blood was collected. Whole blood was used without fractionation, so all unsorted peripheral T cells were included. Alpha and beta constant-region primers primed reverse transcription of 500 to 550 ng RNA. Using multiplexing indices, alpha and beta chain libraries were generated apart by chain-specific third strand synthesis. MiXCR was run by TCRdb on the 5' RACE reads, yielding one entry per CDR3 protein. The data show approximately 11,000 distinct CDR3 sequences, under 7% seen once. In this sample, this clonotype turned up many times.

The receptor was isolated from an adult with HIV infection. The donor label of this sample is uncertain. Sequenced here: blood, sampled during antiretroviral therapy. This sequence joins TRBV6-5 and TRBJ1-5; unclear D gene. The CDR3 protein is CASSYVGGPQHF. The CDR3 nucleotides are TGTGCCAGCAGTTACGTAGGTGGGCCCCAGCATTTT.